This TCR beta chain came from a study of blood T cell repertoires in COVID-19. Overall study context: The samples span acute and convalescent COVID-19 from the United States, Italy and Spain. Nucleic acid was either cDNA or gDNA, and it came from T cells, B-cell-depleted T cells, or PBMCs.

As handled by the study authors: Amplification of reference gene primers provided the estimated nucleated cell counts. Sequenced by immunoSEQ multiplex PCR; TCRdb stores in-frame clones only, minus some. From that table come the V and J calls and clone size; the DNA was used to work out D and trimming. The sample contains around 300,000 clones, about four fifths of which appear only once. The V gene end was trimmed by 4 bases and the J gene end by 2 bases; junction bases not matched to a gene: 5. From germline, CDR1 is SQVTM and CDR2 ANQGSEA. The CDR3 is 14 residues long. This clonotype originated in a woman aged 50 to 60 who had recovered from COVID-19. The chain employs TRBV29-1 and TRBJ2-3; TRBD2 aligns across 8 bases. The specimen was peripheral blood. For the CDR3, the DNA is TGCAGCGTTGTAGAGCGGGAGTTCACAGATACGCAGTATTTT. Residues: CSVVEREFTDTQYF.